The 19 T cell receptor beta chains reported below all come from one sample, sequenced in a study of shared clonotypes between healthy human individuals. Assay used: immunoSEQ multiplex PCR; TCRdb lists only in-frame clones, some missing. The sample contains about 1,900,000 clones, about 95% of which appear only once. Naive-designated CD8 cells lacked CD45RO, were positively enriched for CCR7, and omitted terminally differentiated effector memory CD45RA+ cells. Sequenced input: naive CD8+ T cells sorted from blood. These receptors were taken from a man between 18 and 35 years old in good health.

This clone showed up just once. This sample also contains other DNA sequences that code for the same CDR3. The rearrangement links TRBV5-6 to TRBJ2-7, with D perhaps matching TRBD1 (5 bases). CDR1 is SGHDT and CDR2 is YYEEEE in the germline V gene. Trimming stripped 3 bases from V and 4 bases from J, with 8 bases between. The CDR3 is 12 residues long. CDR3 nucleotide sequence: TGTGCCAGCAGCTCCACAGGTTACGAGCAGTACTTC. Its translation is CASSSTGYEQYF.

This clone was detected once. This CDR3 reads CASRPRTSAGYEQYF. CDR3 coding DNA: TGTGCCAGCAGACCTCGGACTAGCGCAGGGTACGAGCAGTACTTC. The genes are TRBV28 and TRBJ2-7; 9 bases line up with TRBD2. The CDR3 extends over 15 amino acids. From germline, CDR1 is MDHEN and CDR2 SYDVKM. Losses at the gene ends were 6 bases for V and 4 bases for J; bases not matched to a gene: 10.

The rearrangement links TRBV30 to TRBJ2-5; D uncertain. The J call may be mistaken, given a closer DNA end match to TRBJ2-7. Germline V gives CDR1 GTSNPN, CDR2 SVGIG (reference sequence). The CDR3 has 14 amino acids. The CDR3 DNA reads TGTGCCTGGACTGTACAAGGGTTAAGCTACGAGCAGTACTTC. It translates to CAWTVQGLSYEQYF.

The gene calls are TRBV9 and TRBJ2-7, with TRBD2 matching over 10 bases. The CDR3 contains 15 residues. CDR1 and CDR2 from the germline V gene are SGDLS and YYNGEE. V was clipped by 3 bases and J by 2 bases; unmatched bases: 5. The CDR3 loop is CASSAGGLAPYEQYF. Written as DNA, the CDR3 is TGTGCCAGCAGCGCCGGGGGACTAGCGCCCTACGAGCAGTACTTC.

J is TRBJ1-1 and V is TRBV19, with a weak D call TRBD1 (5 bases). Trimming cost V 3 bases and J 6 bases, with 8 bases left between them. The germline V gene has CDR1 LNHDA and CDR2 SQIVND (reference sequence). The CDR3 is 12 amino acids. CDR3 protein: CASSMAGPEAFF. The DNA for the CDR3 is TGTGCCAGTAGTATGGCAGGGCCTGAAGCTTTCTTT.

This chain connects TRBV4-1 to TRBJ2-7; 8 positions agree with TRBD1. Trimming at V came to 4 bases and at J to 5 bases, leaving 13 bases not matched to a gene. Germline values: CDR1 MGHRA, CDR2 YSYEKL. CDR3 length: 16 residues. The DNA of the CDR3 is TGCGCCAGCAGCCGGGAACCTCGGGCAGGGGGCGACGAGCAGTACTTC. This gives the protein CASSREPRAGGDEQYF.

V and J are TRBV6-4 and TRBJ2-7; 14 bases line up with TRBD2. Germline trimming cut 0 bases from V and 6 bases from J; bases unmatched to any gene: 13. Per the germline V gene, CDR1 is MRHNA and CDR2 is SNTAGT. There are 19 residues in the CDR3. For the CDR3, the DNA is TGTGCCAGCAGTGACTCGAGGACTAGCGGGAGGACCCCCCGCTCCGAGCAGTACTTC. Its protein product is CASSDSRTSGRTPRSEQYF.

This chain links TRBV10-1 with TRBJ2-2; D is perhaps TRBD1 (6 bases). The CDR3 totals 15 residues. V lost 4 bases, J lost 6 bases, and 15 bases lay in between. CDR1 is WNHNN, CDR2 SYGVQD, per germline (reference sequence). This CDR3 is CASSAAGEWAGELFF. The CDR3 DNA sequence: TGCGCCAGCAGTGCGGCAGGGGAGTGGGCCGGGGAGCTGTTTTTT.

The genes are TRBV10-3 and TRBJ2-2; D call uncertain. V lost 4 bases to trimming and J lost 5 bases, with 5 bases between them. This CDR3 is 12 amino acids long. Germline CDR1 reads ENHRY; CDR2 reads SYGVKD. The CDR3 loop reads CAISAKTGELFF. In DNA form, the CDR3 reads TGTGCCATCAGTGCTAAGACCGGGGAGCTGTTTTTT.

The CDR3 reads CASRNLAGGSGTGELFF. The CDR3 bases are TGTGCCAGCAGGAATCTAGCGGGGGGCAGCGGCACCGGGGAGCTGTTTTTT. The chain combines TRBV7-9 with TRBJ2-2; 11 bases map to TRBD2. From germline, CDR1 is SEHNR and CDR2 FQNEAQ (reference sequence). Losses at the gene ends were 6 bases for V and 4 bases for J; bases not matched to a gene: 10. The CDR3 spans 17 residues. The variable domain in full, with the rest retrieved from reference TRBV7-9 and TRBJ2-2, is DTGVSQNPRHKITKRGQNVTFRCDPISEHNRLYWYRQTLGQGPEFLTYFQNEAQLEKSRLLSDRFSAERPKGSFSTLEIQRTEQGDSAMYLCASRNLAGGSGTGELFFGEGSRLTVL.

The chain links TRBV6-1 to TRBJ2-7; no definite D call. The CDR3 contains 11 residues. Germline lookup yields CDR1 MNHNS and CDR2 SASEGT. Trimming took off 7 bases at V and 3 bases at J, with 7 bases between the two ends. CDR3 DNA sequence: TGTGCCAGCACCGGGTTCTACGAGCAGTACTTC. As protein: CASTGFYEQYF.

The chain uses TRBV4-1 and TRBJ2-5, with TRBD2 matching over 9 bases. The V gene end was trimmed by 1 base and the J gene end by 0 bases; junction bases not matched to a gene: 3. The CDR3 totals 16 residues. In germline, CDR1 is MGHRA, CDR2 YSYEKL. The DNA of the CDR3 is TGCGCCAGCAGCCAAGGAAGCGGGGGGTACCAAGAGACCCAGTACTTC. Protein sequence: CASSQGSGGYQETQYF.

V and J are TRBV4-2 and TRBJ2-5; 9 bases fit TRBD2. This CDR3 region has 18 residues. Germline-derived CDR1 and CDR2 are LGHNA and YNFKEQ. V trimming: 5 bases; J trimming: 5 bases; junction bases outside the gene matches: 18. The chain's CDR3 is CASSKFSTGGGAQETQYF. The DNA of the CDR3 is TGTGCCAGCAGCAAATTCTCGACGGGCGGGGGGGCCCAGGAGACCCAGTACTTC.

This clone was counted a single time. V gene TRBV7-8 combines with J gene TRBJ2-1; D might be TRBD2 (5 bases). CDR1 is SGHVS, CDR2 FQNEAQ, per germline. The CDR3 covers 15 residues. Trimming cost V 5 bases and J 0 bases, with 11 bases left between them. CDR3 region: CASSQAASSYNEQFF. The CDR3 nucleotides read TGTGCCAGCAGCCAAGCGGCTAGCTCCTACAATGAGCAGTTCTTC.

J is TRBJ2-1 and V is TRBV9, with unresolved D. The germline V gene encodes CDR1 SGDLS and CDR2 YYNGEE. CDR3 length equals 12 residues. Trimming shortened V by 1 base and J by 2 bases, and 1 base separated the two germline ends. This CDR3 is CASSVTYNEQFF. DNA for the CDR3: TGTGCCAGCAGCGTAACCTACAATGAGCAGTTCTTC.

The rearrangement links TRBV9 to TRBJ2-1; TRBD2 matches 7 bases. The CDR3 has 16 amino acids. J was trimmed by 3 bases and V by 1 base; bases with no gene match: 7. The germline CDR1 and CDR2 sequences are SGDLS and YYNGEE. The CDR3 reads CASSVLLAEHYNEQFF. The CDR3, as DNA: TGTGCCAGCAGCGTACTGCTAGCGGAGCACTACAATGAGCAGTTCTTC.

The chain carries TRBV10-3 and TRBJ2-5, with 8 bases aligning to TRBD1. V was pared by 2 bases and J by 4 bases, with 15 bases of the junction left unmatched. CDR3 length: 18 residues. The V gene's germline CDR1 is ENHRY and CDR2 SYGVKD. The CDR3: CAISEEGTGAWSGETQYF. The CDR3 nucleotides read TGTGCCATCAGTGAGGAGGGGACAGGTGCTTGGTCGGGAGAGACCCAGTACTTC.

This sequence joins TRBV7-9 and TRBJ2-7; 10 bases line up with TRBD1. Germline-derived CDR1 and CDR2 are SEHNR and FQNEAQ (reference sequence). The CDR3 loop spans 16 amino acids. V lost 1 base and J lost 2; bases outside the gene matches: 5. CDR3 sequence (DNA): TGTGCCAGCAGCTTAGAAGGGACAGGGGCTCCCTACGAGCAGTACTTC. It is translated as CASSLEGTGAPYEQYF.

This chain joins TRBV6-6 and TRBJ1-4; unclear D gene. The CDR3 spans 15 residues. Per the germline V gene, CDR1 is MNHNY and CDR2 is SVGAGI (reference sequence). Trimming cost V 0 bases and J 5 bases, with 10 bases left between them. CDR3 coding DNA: TGTGCCAGCAGTTACTCCCGAGACCAAAATGAAAAACTGTTTTTT. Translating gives CASSYSRDQNEKLFF.